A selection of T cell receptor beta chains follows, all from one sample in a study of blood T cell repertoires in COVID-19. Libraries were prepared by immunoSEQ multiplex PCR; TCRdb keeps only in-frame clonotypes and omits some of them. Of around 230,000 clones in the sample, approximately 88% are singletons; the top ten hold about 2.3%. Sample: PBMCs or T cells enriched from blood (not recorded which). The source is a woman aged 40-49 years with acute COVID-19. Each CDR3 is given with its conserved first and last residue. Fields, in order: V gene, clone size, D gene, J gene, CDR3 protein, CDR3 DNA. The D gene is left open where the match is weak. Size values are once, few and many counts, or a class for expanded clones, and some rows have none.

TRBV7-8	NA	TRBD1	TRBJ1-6	CASSLAVLRQGDSPLHF	TGTGCCAGCAGCTTAGCGGTTCTTAGACAGGGTGATTCACCCCTCCACTTT
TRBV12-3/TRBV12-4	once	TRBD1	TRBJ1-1	CASSVRTGAEAFF	TGTGCCAGCAGTGTGCGAACAGGGGCTGAAGCTTTCTTT
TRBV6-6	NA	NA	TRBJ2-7	CASGDSEVYEQYF	TGTGCCAGTGGGGACTCAGAGGTTTACGAGCAGTACTTC
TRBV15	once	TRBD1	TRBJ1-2	CATSRDEGDRDNGYTF	TGTGCCACCAGCAGAGATGAAGGGGACAGGGATAATGGCTACACCTTC
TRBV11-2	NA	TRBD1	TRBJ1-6	CASSFRQGAPLHF	TGTGCCAGCAGCTTCCGACAGGGGGCGCCCCTCCACTTT
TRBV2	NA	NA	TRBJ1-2	CASRGWGDGGYTF	TGTGCCAGCAGAGGTTGGGGGGACGGCGGCTACACCTTC
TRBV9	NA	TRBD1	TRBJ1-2	CASSDPGQGVGGYTF	TGTGCCAGCAGCGACCCGGGACAGGGGGTGGGAGGCTACACCTTC
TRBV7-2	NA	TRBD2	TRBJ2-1	CASSPGTRRYNEQFF	TGTGCCAGCAGCCCTGGGACTAGACGATACAATGAGCAGTTCTTC
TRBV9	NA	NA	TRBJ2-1	CASSVGGDAYNEQFF	TGTGCCAGCAGCGTAGGGGGGGATGCCTACAATGAGCAGTTCTTC
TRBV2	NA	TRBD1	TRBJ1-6	CASKEQGISNSPLHF	TGTGCCAGCAAAGAACAGGGGATTAGTAATTCACCCCTCCACTTT
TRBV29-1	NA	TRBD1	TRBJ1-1	CSVSRTGATEAFF	TGCAGCGTGAGCCGGACAGGGGCCACTGAAGCTTTCTTT
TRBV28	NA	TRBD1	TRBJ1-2	CASSVDRVYGYTF	TGTGCCAGCAGTGTAGACAGGGTCTATGGCTACACCTTC
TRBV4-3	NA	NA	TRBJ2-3	CASSQDQVDTQYF	TGCGCCAGCAGCCAAGATCAGGTAGATACGCAGTATTTT
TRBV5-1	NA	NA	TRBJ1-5	CASSLDGVNQPQHF	TGCGCCAGCAGCTTGGACGGAGTCAATCAGCCCCAGCATTTT
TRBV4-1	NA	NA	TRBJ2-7	CASSQGAAGIYEQYF	TGCGCCAGCAGCCAAGGAGCGGCAGGAATCTACGAGCAGTACTTC
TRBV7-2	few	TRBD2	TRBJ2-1	CASSLFSGGADEQFF	TGTGCCAGCAGCTTATTCAGCGGGGGGGCCGATGAGCAGTTCTTC
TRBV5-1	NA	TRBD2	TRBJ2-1	CASSFGTSGGSNSYNEQFF	TGCGCCAGCAGCTTTGGGACTAGCGGGGGGTCAAATTCCTACAATGAGCAGTTCTTC
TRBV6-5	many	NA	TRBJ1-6	CAVRRGGSPLHF	TGTGCCGTACGTCGAGGGGGTTCACCCCTCCACTTT
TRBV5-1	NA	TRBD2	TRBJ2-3	CASSPLAGVTDTQYF	TGCGCCAGCAGCCCTCTAGCGGGAGTAACAGATACGCAGTATTTT
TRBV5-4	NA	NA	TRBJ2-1	CASSRPRNEQFF	TGTGCCAGCAGTCGTCCTAGAAATGAGCAGTTCTTC
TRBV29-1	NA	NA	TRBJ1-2	CSVGGGVDYGYTF	TGCAGCGTTGGGGGGGGAGTGGACTATGGCTACACCTTC
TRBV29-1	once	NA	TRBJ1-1	CSVEGPGGRGTEAFF	TGCAGCGTTGAAGGGCCCGGGGGGCGAGGCACTGAAGCTTTCTTT
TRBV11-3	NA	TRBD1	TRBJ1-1	CASSTTGGLNTEAFF	TGTGCCAGCAGCACCACAGGGGGCTTGAACACTGAAGCTTTCTTT
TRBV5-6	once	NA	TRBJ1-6	CASSLGQGNSPLHF	TGTGCCAGCAGCTTGGGGCAGGGAAATTCACCCCTCCACTTT
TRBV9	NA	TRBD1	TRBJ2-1	CASSMRGLINEQFF	TGTGCCAGTTCTATGAGGGGGCTGATCAATGAGCAGTTCTTC
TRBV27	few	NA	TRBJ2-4	CASSFRDIQYF	TGTGCCAGCAGTTTCCGGGACATTCAGTACTTC
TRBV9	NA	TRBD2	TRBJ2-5	CASSGPGLTQETQYF	TGTGCCAGCAGCGGCCCGGGACTAACCCAAGAGACCCAGTACTTC
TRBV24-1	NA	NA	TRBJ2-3	CATSDSTITDTQYF	TGTGCCACCAGTGATTCGACTATAACAGATACGCAGTATTTT
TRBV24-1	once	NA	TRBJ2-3	CAIGQNTDTQYF	TGTGCCATAGGACAGAACACAGATACGCAGTATTTT
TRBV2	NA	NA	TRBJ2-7	CASLGPFYEQYF	TGTGCCAGCCTGGGGCCTTTCTACGAGCAGTACTTC
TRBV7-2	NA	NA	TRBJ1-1	CASSFSGGIGEAFF	TGTGCCAGCAGCTTTAGCGGGGGCATCGGGGAAGCTTTCTTT
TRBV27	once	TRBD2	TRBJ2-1	CASSLLTSGRPNEQFF	TGTGCCAGCAGTTTGTTGACTAGCGGGAGACCCAATGAGCAGTTCTTC